This TCR beta chain was recorded in a study of T cell repertoires in cytomegalovirus infection. Study background: HLA-B-restricted CMV epitopes that are well studied were used alongside recently identified HLA-C-restricted ones. Public TCR beta signatures indicated both CMV infection and matching HLA type. Study-wide points: CMV carriers having the relevant HLA were flagged by cumulative public TCR beta family frequency. What dominated the ex vivo response were HLA-C-restricted CMV-specific TCR beta clonotypes.

Each CDR3 protein gets one entry after TCRdb re-called the reads with MiXCR. This sample has around 300,000 distinct CDR3 sequences, with approximately 22% found just once. CDR1 is MNHEY and CDR2 is SMNVEV in the germline V gene (reference sequence). This CDR3 is built from 16 residues. V lost 5 bases to trimming and J lost 2 bases; unmatched junction nucleotides: 11. As concerns this clonotype: What it recognizes is unknown.

The specimen comprised cultured PBMCs, sampled from culture after CMV antigen stimulation. This chain links TRBV27 with TRBJ2-7; 8 nucleotides agree with TRBD2. This TCR was sampled from a human donor in good health (CMV status not recorded). Some clones in this sample may be carry-over from other donors' samples. CDR3 sequence: CASSPGSSGTAYEQYF. CDR3 in DNA: TGTGCCAGCAGTCCCGGGAGTAGCGGGACCGCCTACGAGCAGTACTTC.